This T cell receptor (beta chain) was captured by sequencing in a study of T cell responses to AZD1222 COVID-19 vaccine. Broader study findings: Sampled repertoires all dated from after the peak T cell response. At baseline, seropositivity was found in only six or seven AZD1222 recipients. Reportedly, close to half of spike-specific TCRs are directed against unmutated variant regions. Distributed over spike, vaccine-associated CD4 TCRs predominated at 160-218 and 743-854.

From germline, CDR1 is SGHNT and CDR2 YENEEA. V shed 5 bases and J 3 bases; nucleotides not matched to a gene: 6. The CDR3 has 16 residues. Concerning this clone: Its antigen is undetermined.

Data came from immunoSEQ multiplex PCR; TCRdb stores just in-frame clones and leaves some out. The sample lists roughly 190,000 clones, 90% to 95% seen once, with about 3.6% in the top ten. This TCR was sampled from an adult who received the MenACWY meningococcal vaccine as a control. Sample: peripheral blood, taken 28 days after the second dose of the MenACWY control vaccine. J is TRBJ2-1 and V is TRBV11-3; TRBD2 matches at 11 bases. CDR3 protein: CASSLSGTSGYNEQFF. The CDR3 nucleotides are TGTGCCAGCAGCCTCTCCGGGACTAGCGGCTACAATGAGCAGTTCTTC.